This record looks at one T cell receptor (beta chain) sequence and its context. The sample comes from a study of blood T cell repertoires in COVID-19. In the study overall: Sites across the United States, Italy and Spain contributed samples from acute and convalescent COVID-19. The analysed material was cDNA or gDNA that came from T cells, B-cell-depleted T cells, or PBMCs.

Seattle cases were enrolled at active infection and followed longitudinally. In the authors' workflow: How many nucleated cells were present was estimated from reference gene primer amplification. Using immunoSEQ multiplex PCR, the repertoire was profiled, and TCRdb retains in-frame clones only, with some absent. Clone size and the V and J calls come from that table; the DNA yielded D and trimming. The data show hundreds of thousands of clones, with 80% to 90% seen just once and 7.5% held by the top ten. Sample: peripheral blood. This TCR came from a woman aged 80 or older with COVID-19, enrolled during active disease.

The DNA of the CDR3 is TGTGCCATCGGGGGCAAGGACACTGAAGCTTTCTTT. It specifies CAIGGKDTEAFF. The genes are TRBV10-3 and TRBJ1-1; D possibly corresponds to TRBD1 (6 bases). The germline V and J ends were trimmed by 8 bases and 3 bases, with 10 bases remaining between them. This CDR3 has 12 residues. Germline lookup yields CDR1 ENHRY and CDR2 SYGVKD.